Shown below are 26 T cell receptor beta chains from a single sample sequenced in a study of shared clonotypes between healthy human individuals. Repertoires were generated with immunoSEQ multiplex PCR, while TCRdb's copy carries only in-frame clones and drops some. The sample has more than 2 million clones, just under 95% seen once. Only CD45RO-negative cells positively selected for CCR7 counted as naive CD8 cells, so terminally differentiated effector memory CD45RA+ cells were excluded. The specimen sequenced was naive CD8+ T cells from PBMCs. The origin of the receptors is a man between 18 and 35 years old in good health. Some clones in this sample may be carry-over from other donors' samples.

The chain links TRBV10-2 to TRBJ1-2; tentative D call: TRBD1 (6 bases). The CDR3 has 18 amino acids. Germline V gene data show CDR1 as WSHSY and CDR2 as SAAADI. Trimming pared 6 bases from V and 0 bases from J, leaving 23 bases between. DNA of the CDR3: TGCGCCAGCAGCCCTATCGTAAGCCGACAGGAGCCTAACTATGGCTACACCTTC. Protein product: CASSPIVSRQEPNYGYTF.

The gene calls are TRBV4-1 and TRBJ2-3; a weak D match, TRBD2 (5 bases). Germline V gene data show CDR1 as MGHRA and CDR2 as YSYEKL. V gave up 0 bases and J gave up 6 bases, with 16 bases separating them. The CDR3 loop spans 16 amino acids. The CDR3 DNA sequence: TGCGCCAGCAGCCAAGAAACTCTAGCAACGGGGGATACGCAGTATTTT. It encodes CASSQETLATGDTQYF.

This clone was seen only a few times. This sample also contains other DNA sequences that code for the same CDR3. The CDR3 DNA reads TGTGCCAGCAGTAGGGGCACTGAAGCTTTCTTT. Its translation: CASSRGTEAFF. V is TRBV27 and J is TRBJ1-1, with a tentative D call TRBD1 (5 bases). With 5 bases removed from V and 4 bases from J, the gap between germline ends came to 5 bases. CDR1 MNHEY and CDR2 SMNVEV come from the germline V gene (reference sequence). This CDR3 is 11 amino acids long.

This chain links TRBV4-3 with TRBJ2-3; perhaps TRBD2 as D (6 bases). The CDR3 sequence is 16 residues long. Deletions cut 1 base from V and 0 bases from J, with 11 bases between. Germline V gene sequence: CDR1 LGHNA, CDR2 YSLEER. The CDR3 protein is CASSQALATSTDTQYF. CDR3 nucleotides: TGCGCCAGCAGCCAAGCCCTAGCGACTAGCACAGATACGCAGTATTTT.

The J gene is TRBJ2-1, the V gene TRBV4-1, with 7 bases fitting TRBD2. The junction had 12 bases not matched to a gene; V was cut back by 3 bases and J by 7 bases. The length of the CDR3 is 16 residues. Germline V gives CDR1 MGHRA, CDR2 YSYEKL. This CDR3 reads CASSHRREGYTNEQFF. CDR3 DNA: TGCGCCAGCAGCCATAGAAGGGAGGGATATACGAATGAGCAGTTCTTC.

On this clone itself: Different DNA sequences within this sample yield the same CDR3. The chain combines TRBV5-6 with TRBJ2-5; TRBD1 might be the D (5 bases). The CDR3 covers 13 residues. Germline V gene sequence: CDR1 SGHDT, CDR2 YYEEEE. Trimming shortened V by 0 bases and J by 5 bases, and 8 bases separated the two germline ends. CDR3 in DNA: TGTGCCAGCAGCTTGGGGGGCCGGGAGACCCAGTACTTC. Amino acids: CASSLGGRETQYF.

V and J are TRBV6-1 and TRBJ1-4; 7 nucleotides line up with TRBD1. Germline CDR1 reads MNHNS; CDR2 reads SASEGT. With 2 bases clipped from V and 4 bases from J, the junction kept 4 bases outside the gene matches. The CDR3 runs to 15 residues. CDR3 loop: CASSELRDSNEKLFF. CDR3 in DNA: TGTGCCAGCAGTGAATTGCGGGACAGTAATGAAAAACTGTTTTTT.

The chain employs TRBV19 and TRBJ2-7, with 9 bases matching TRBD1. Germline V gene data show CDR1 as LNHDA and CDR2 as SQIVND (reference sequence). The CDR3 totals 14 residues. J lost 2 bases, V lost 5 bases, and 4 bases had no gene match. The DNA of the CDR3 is TGTGCCAGTAGTTGGGACAGGGAACCCTACGAGCAGTACTTC. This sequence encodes CASSWDREPYEQYF.

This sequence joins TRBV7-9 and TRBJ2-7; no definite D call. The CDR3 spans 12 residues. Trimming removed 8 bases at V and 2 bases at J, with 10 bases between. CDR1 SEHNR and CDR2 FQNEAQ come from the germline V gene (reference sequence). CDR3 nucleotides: TGTGCCAGCGCAAGCAATCCCTACGAGCAGTACTTC. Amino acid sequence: CASASNPYEQYF.

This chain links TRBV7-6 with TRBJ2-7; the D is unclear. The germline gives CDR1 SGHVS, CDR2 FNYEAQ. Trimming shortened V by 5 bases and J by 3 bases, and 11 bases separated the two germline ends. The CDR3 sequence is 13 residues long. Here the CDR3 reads CASSPKDGYEQYF. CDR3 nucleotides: TGTGCCAGCAGCCCGAAGGACGGCTACGAGCAGTACTTC.

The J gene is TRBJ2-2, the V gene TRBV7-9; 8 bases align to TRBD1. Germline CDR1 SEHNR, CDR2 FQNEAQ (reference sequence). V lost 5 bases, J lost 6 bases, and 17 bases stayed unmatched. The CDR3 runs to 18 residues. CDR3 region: CASSPLPSGGLKSGELFF. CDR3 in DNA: TGTGCCAGCAGCCCACTCCCCTCAGGGGGCCTAAAGTCCGGGGAGCTGTTTTTT.

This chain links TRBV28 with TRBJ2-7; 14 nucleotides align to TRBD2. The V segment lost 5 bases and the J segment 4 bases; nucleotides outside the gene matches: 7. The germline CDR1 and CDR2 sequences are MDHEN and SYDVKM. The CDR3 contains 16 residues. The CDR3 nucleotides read TGTGCCAGCAGTACACCGACTAGCGGGAGGGCGTACGAGCAGTACTTC. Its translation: CASSTPTSGRAYEQYF.

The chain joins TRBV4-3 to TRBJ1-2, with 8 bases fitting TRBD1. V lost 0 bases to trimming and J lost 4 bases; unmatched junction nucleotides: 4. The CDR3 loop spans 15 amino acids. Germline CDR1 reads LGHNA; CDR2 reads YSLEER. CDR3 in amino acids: CASSQDRTGFYGYTF. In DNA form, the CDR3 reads TGCGCCAGCAGCCAAGATAGGACAGGGTTCTATGGCTACACCTTC.

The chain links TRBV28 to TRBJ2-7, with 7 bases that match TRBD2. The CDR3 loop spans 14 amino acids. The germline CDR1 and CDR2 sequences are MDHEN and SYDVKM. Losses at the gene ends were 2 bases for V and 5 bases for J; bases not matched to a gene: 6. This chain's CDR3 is CASSLIAGVHEQYF. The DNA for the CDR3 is TGTGCCAGCAGTTTAATAGCGGGTGTACACGAGCAGTACTTC.

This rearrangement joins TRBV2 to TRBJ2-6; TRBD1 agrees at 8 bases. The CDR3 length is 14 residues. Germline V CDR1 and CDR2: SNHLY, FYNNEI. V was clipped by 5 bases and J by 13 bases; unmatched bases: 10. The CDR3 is CASSLIDRGKVLTF. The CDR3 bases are TGTGCCAGCAGTCTTATAGACAGGGGTAAAGTCCTGACTTTC.

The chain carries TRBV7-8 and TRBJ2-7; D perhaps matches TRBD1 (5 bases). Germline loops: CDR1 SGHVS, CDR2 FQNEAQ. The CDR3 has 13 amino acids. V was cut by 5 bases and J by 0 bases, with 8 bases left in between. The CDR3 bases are TGTGCCAGCAGCGCAGGGCTCTCCTACGAGCAGTACTTC. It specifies CASSAGLSYEQYF. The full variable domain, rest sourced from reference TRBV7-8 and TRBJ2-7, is GAGVSQSPRYKVAKRGQDVALRCDPISGHVSLFWYQQALGQGPEFLTYFQNEAQLDKSGLPSDRFFAERPEGSVSTLKIQRTQQEDSAVYLCASSAGLSYEQYFGPGTRLTVT.

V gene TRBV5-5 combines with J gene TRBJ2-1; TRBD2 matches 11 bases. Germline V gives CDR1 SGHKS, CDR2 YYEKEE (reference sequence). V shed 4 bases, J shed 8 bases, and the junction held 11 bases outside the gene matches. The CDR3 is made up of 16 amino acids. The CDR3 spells CASSLQLAGVNDEQFF. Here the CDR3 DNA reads TGTGCCAGCAGCCTACAACTAGCGGGAGTTAACGATGAGCAGTTCTTC. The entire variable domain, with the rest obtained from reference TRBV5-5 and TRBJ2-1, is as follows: DAGVTQSPTHLIKTRGQQVTLRCSPISGHKSVSWYQQVLGQGPQFIFQYYEKEERGRGNFPDRFSARQFPNYSSELNVNALLLGDSALYLCASSLQLAGVNDEQFFGPGTRLTVL.

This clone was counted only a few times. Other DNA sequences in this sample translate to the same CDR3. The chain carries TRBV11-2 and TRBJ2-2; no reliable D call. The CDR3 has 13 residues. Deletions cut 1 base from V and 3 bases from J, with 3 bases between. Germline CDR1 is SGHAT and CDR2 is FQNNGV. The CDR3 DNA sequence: TGTGCCAGCAGCTTAGCGTACACCGGGGAGCTGTTTTTT. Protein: CASSLAYTGELFF.

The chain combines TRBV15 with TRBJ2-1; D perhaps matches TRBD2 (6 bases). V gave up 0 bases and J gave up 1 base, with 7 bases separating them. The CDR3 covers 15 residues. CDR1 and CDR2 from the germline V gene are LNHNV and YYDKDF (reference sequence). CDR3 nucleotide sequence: TGTGCCACCAGCAGAGACGGGGGATCCTACAATGAGCAGTTCTTC. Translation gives CATSRDGGSYNEQFF.

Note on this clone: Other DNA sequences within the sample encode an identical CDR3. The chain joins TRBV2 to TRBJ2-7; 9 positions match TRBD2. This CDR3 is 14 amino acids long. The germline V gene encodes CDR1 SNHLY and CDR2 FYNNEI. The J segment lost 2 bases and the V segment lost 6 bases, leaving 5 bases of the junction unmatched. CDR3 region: CASRGLAGTYEQYF. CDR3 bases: TGTGCCAGCAGGGGGCTAGCGGGAACCTACGAGCAGTACTTC.

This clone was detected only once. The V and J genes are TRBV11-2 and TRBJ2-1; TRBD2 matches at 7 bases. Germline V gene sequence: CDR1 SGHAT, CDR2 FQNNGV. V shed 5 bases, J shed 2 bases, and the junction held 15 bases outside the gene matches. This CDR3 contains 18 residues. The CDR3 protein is CASSPRGVAGVPYNEQFF. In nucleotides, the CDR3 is TGTGCCAGCAGCCCAAGAGGGGTCGCGGGAGTACCCTACAATGAGCAGTTCTTC.

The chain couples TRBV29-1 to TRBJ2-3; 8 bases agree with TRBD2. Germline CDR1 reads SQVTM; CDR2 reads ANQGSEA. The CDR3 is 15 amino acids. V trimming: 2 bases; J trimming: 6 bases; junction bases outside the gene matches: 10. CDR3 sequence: CSVELGLVVPDTQYF. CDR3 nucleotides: TGCAGCGTTGAACTGGGACTAGTGGTCCCCGATACGCAGTATTTT.

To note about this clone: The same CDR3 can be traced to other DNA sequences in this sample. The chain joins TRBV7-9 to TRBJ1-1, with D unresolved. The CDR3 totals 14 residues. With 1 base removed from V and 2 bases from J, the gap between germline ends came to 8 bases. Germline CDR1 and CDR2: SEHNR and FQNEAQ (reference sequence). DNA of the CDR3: TGTGCCAGCAGCTTAGGACGGGGTAACACTGAAGCTTTCTTT. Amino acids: CASSLGRGNTEAFF. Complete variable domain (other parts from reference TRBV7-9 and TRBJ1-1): DTGVSQNPRHKITKRGQNVTFRCDPISEHNRLYWYRQTLGQGPEFLTYFQNEAQLEKSRLLSDRFSAERPKGSFSTLEIQRTEQGDSAMYLCASSLGRGNTEAFFGQGTRLTVV.

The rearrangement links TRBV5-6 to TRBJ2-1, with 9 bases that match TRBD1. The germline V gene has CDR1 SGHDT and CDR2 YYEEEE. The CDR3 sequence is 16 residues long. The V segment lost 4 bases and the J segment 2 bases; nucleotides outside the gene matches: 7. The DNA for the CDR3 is TGTGCCAGCAGCCCGGGCGGGACAGGGCCCTACAATGAGCAGTTCTTC. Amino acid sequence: CASSPGGTGPYNEQFF.

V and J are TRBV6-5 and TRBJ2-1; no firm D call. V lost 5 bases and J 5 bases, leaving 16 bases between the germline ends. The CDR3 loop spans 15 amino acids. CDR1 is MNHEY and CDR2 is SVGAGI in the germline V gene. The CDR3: CASSADWRDNNEQFF. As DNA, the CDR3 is TGTGCCAGCAGTGCTGACTGGAGAGACAACAATGAGCAGTTCTTC.

For the CDR3, the DNA is TGTGCCAGCAGCCCTAGCTCTGCCCACCTCACACTAGATACGCAGTATTTT. This codes for CASSPSSAHLTLDTQYF. The chain carries TRBV7-3 and TRBJ2-3; possibly TRBD2 for D (5 bases). The V and J ends lost 5 bases and 5 bases respectively, with 23 bases between them. The CDR3 is 17 amino acids. Germline-derived CDR1 and CDR2 are SGHTA and FQGTGA.